The subject of this entry is one TCR beta chain. Its antigen is currently not known. Nothing much larger sits one base from this clone, and base qualities are not available. These data belong to a study of T cell responses to AZD1222 COVID-19 vaccine (dated by TCRdb to about 2021). Describing the broader study: Because spike-specific TCR depth and breadth did not differ between the two schedules, AZD1222 recipients who got a second dose at roughly 4 weeks were pooled with those who got a second dose at roughly 12 weeks. Trial participants were enrolled into age subgroups of 18-55, 56-69 and 70-plus years, which contained 148, 28 and 57 TCR-sequenced participants, respectively. TCR sequencing was performed for 230 to 250 trial participants, of whom some 200 were given two doses of AZD1222 and some 26 were given two doses of MenACWY control vaccine. Paper-wide results and their limitations: The vaccine-associated CD4 TCRs covered the entire spike protein, and the dominant responses fell in regions 160-218 and 743-854. Because no day 14 peak-response samples were available, the repertoires could be characterized only after the peak T cell response. Nearly half of unique spike-specific TCRs reportedly recognized epitopes outside regions mutated in the B.1.351 and B.1.1.7 variants. Conclusions about previously exposed vaccinees are limited because only five to seven AZD1222 recipients were SARS-CoV-2 seropositive at baseline. Spike-specific TCR breadth and depth rose significantly after two AZD1222 doses compared with day 0 and with MenACWY recipients. The 56-69-year group was small, and its depth increase did not reach significance, likely because of low power. Participants were mostly white British and included more females than males, and it was suggested by the authors that clonal diversity may have been underestimated.

This specimen's time point label, per the study, means: baseline before first vaccination. Vaccinee samples came from UK trials COV001 and COV002, including a single-blind randomized controlled phase 2/3 trial of AZD1222 (ChAdOx1 nCoV-19) in healthy adults. For TCRbeta chain sequencing, PBMC samples from trial participants were taken at day 0 and at day 28 after the second dose. The CDR3 regions of human TCRbeta chains were analyzed by immunosequencing. Per the authors' processing: Repertoire TCRs were checked for matches against a reference library of SARS-CoV-2-specific TCRs that had been generated using the MIRA antigen-specificity platform. Breadth was defined as the fraction of unique TCRs that were SARS-CoV-2-associated, and depth was defined as the fraction of total T cells that were SARS-CoV-2-associated. Using the MIRA data, each spike-specific TCR was assigned both to the spike region to which the TCR was reactive and to a CD4 or CD8 class. Log10-transformed breadth and depth values were compared by one-way ANOVA with Sidak's multiple comparisons tests. Here the immuneACCESS table is served through TCRdb, limited to in-frame sequences with V and J called. Missing clones are a known gap in these copies; in checked studies unresolved V genes cover under half, and the rest lacks a known reason. V and J calls and clone size follow that table, whereas D and trimming were derived from the DNA. The sample data list approximately 130,000 clones, and over 85% of these were observed just once. The biggest ten clones account for 3.1% of the sample.

The V and J ends are trimmed by 0 bases and 4 bases, leaving 13 bases between them. The cysteine opens and the phenylalanine closes a CDR3 of 16 amino acids. Only the CDR3 region is kept as DNA, spanning 48 bases read in frame from base 1. CDR1 and CDR2 were assigned from the germline V gene as SGHRS and YFSETQ. The clonotype originates from an adult in good health. The sequenced sample was peripheral blood, obtained on day 0 of AZD1222 vaccination. Recombination connected TRBV5-1 to TRBJ2-2; the D gene remains uncertain. For the CDR3, the sequence is CASSLAFALGTGELFF. The nucleotides are TGCGCCAGCAGCTTGGCCTTCGCCTTAGGCACCGGGGAGCTGTTTTTT. The CDR3 plus the reference TRBV5-1 and TRBJ2-2 genes for the other parts give the full variable domain: KAGVTQTPRYLIKTRGQQVTLSCSPISGHRSVSWYQQTPGQGLQFLFEYFSETQRNKGNFPGRFSGRQFSNSRSEMNVSTLELGDSALYLCASSLAFALGTGELFFGEGSRLTVL.